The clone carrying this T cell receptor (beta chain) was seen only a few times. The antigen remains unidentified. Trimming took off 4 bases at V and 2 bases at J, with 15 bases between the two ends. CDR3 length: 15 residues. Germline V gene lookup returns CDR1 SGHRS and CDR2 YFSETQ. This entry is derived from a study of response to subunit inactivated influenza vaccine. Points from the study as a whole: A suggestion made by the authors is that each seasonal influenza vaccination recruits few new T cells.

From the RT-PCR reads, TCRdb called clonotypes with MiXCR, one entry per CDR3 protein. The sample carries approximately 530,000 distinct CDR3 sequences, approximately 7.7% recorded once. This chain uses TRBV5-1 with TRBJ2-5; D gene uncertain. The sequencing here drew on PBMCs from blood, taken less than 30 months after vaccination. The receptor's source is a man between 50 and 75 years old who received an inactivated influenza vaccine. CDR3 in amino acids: CASSAAQNRQETQYF. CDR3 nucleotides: TGCGCCAGCAGCGCGGCACAAAATAGACAAGAGACCCAGTACTTC.